The 18 T cell receptor beta chains in this list originate from one sample, sequenced in a study of a mutant IDH1 vaccine in newly diagnosed glioma. The time point is: week 35, safety follow-up. Topical imiquimod was applied with each vaccine dose, which held 300 ug of mutant IDH1 20-mer peptide. The antigens these receptors bind are not known. TCRdb's copy holds only in-frame clones and misses some; the assay was immunoSEQ multiplex PCR. In the table there are 40,000 to 45,000 clones, about 80% of which are singletons. The sample was PBMCs, taken from a glioma patient whose treatment included an IDH1 peptide vaccine. These receptors came from a woman between 45 and 65 years old with glioma.

The V call is TRBV6-1, the J call TRBJ2-7, with 11 bases matching TRBD2. The junction had 2 bases not matched to a gene; V was cut back by 0 bases and J by 4 bases. Germline V gives CDR1 MNHNS, CDR2 SASEGT. The CDR3 is 15 amino acids. The CDR3 coding sequence is TGTGCCAGCAGTGAAGCCGGGACTAGCGGATACGAGCAGTACTTC. It translates to CASSEAGTSGYEQYF.

The chain uses TRBV6-5 and TRBJ2-2; no definite D call. The V gene's germline CDR1 is MNHEY and CDR2 SVGAGI. CDR3 size: 15 residues. Trimming removed 6 bases at V and 1 base at J, with 12 bases between. In DNA form, the CDR3 reads TGTGCCAGCAGGACCGGACGTGTGAACACCGGGGAGCTGTTTTTT. As protein: CASRTGRVNTGELFF.

There are a few counts of this clone. V is TRBV30 and J is TRBJ1-5; D is unresolved. V lost 4 bases to trimming and J lost 1 base, with 11 bases between them. The germline V gene has CDR1 GTSNPN and CDR2 SVGIG (reference sequence). The CDR3 length is 14 residues. This chain's CDR3 is CAWNKATSNQPQHF. CDR3 sequence (DNA): TGTGCCTGGAATAAAGCTACAAGCAATCAGCCCCAGCATTTT.

V usage is TRBV7-2 and J usage is TRBJ1-6, with D tentatively TRBD1 (5 bases). V was pared by 4 bases and J by 6 bases, with 19 bases between. The CDR3 contains 17 residues. The germline CDR1 and CDR2 sequences are SGHTA and FQGNSA. Here the CDR3 DNA reads TGTGCCAGCAGCTCCCGTTTACAGGTCGCCAGTAATTCACCCCTCCACTTT. Its translation is CASSSRLQVASNSPLHF.

The gene calls are TRBV10-1 and TRBJ2-2, with 7 bases lining up with TRBD1. The CDR3 is made up of 16 amino acids. With 5 bases clipped from V and 4 bases from J, the junction kept 10 bases outside the gene matches. Germline CDR1 WNHNN, CDR2 SYGVQD (reference sequence). The CDR3 coding sequence is TGCGCCAGCAGTTACAGGACAGGAATCTTCACCGGGGAGCTGTTTTTT. Its protein is CASSYRTGIFTGELFF.

CDR3 amino acids: CASSFRPLDTNTEAFF. CDR3 DNA: TGTGCCAGCAGCTTCCGACCCCTTGACACGAACACTGAAGCTTTCTTT. The rearrangement joins TRBV7-3 to TRBJ1-1, with D unclear. V gave up 3 bases and J gave up 1 base, with 15 bases separating them. This CDR3 region has 16 residues. Germline assignment: CDR1 SGHTA and CDR2 FQGTGA.

V is TRBV10-3 and J is TRBJ2-7, with D unclear. CDR3 length: 13 amino acids. Germline values: CDR1 ENHRY, CDR2 SYGVKD. The V end was cut by 2 bases, the J end by 2 bases, with 7 bases between. The chain's CDR3 is CAISEARTYEQYF. CDR3 DNA sequence: TGTGCCATCAGTGAGGCACGGACCTACGAGCAGTACTTC.

The chain is built from TRBV9 and TRBJ2-7; tentative D call: TRBD1 (6 bases). V dropped 0 bases and J dropped 7 bases, with 17 bases sitting between them. From germline, CDR1 is SGDLS and CDR2 YYNGEE. This CDR3 region has 15 residues. The CDR3 DNA reads TGTGCCAGCAGCGTAGGAGGAGTGGGGGCTAGGGAGCAGTACTTC. Its protein product is CASSVGGVGAREQYF.

The chain joins TRBV5-1 to TRBJ1-4, with D possibly TRBD1 on 5 matching bases. The V gene lost 1 base and the J gene lost 3 bases, with 10 bases spanning the gap. The CDR3 runs to 15 residues. The germline gives CDR1 SGHRS, CDR2 YFSETQ. The CDR3 sequence is CASSLQGVPNEKLFF. The CDR3 DNA reads as TGCGCCAGCAGCTTGCAAGGGGTTCCTAATGAAAAACTGTTTTTT.

This chain connects TRBV27 to TRBJ1-1; D is uncertain. V gave up 5 bases and J gave up 4 bases, with 14 bases separating them. Germline V lookup: CDR1 MNHEY, CDR2 SMNVEV (reference sequence). The CDR3 extends over 14 amino acids. This CDR3 is CASSPRVPGTEAFF. CDR3 nucleotide sequence: TGTGCCAGCAGTCCCCGGGTCCCCGGCACTGAAGCTTTCTTT.

The chain couples TRBV7-2 to TRBJ1-1; the D is unclear. The germline V gene encodes CDR1 SGHTA and CDR2 FQGNSA. Trimming took off 3 bases at V and 8 bases at J, with 10 bases between the two ends. The CDR3 runs to 12 residues. Written as DNA, the CDR3 is TGTGCCAGCAGCTTCAGATATCAGGAAGCTTTCTTT. This codes for CASSFRYQEAFF.

This chain connects TRBV11-3 to TRBJ1-2, with 9 positions matching TRBD1. CDR1 is SGHNT and CDR2 is YENEEA in the germline V gene. The ends lost 5 bases at V and 7 bases at J; junction bases unmatched: 5. This CDR3 has 13 amino acids. This CDR3 is CASSRGTGIGYTF. Here the CDR3 DNA reads TGTGCCAGCAGCCGAGGGACAGGGATTGGCTACACCTTC.

The gene calls are TRBV6-5 and TRBJ2-1; 9 positions agree with TRBD2. Germline trimming cut 5 bases from V and 2 bases from J; bases unmatched to any gene: 4. The CDR3 has 15 residues. CDR1 and CDR2 from the germline V gene are MNHEY and SVGAGI. In DNA form, the CDR3 reads TGTGCCAGCAGTCGCGGGGGGGCCACCTACAATGAGCAGTTCTTC. Translating gives CASSRGGATYNEQFF.

The gene calls are TRBV30 and TRBJ2-5, with 8 bases lining up with TRBD2. There are 13 residues in the CDR3. J was trimmed by 4 bases and V by 5 bases; bases with no gene match: 6. Germline V gene sequence: CDR1 GTSNPN, CDR2 SVGIG (reference sequence). CDR3 sequence reads: CAWAGGGRETQYF. CDR3 DNA: TGTGCCTGGGCCGGGGGGGGGCGAGAGACCCAGTACTTC.

The chain carries TRBV5-5 and TRBJ2-7, with D perhaps matching TRBD2 (6 bases). Per germline, CDR1 SGHKS and CDR2 YYEKEE (reference sequence). Trimming took 4 bases from V and 2 from J, leaving 13 bases between them. The CDR3 has 14 residues. CDR3 nucleotides: TGTGCCAGCAGCGCGGGACTTGGGCCCTACGAGCAGTACTTC. Translating it yields CASSAGLGPYEQYF. The entire variable domain, with the rest obtained from reference TRBV5-5 and TRBJ2-7, is as follows: DAGVTQSPTHLIKTRGQQVTLRCSPISGHKSVSWYQQVLGQGPQFIFQYYEKEERGRGNFPDRFSARQFPNYSSELNVNALLLGDSALYLCASSAGLGPYEQYFGPGTRLTVT.

The chain carries TRBV7-8 and TRBJ1-1; D unclear. The ends were cut back, 5 bases at V and 3 bases at J, with 10 bases in the middle. CDR1 is SGHVS and CDR2 is FQNEAQ in the germline V gene. This CDR3 is built from 13 residues. CDR3 DNA: TGTGCCAGCAGCATCCCGGGCTACACTGAAGCTTTCTTT. Protein product: CASSIPGYTEAFF.

Notes on this clone: This CDR3 is also generated by other DNA sequences in the sample. The chain is built from TRBV7-9 and TRBJ2-7; 10 bases map to TRBD1. Unmatched junction bases numbered 5, after V lost 5 bases and J lost 4 bases. This CDR3 is built from 14 residues. Germline V lookup: CDR1 SEHNR, CDR2 FQNEAQ (reference sequence). The CDR3 nucleotides are TGTGCCAGCAGCGAGACAGGGGGCGAGTACGAGCAGTACTTC. Translation gives CASSETGGEYEQYF.

This sequence joins TRBV5-1 and TRBJ1-6; D is possibly TRBD1 (6 bases). The CDR3 has 16 amino acids. Germline V lookup: CDR1 SGHRS, CDR2 YFSETQ. Deletions cut 0 bases from V and 6 bases from J, with 13 bases between. CDR3 in DNA: TGCGCCAGCAGCTTGGGTTTCTCGGACAGTAATTCACCCCTCCACTTT. This sequence encodes CASSLGFSDSNSPLHF. The whole variable domain, filled in from reference TRBV5-1 and TRBJ1-6, reads KAGVTQTPRYLIKTRGQQVTLSCSPISGHRSVSWYQQTPGQGLQFLFEYFSETQRNKGNFPGRFSGRQFSNSRSEMNVSTLELGDSALYLCASSLGFSDSNSPLHFGNGTRLTVT.